This T cell receptor beta chain is from a study of blood T cell repertoires in COVID-19. Turning to the study itself: Samples of COVID-19 (acute and convalescent) were obtained from the United States, Italy and Spain. T cells, B-cell-depleted T cells, or PBMCs provided the cDNA or gDNA that served as material.

As processed by the authors: Estimation of nucleated cell counts relied on the amplification of reference gene primers. Sequencing was performed with immunoSEQ multiplex PCR; in TCRdb, only in-frame clones are kept and a portion is missing. V, J and clone size derive from that table, while D and trimming were established from the DNA sequence. The table has a few hundred thousand clones, 85% to 90% seen once; the top ten hold about 3%. The length of the CDR3 is 16 residues. The germline gives CDR1 MDHEN, CDR2 SYDVKM. The junction had 12 bases not matched to a gene; V was cut back by 2 bases and J by 7 bases.

Sequenced input: peripheral blood. The TCR was taken from a man in his 60s with acute or convalescent COVID-19. The chain links TRBV28 to TRBJ1-2; 8 nucleotides match TRBD1. The CDR3 bases are TGTGCCAGCAGTTTACGGCCGAGTGGGACAGGCCGTGGCTACACCTTC. It yields the protein CASSLRPSGTGRGYTF.